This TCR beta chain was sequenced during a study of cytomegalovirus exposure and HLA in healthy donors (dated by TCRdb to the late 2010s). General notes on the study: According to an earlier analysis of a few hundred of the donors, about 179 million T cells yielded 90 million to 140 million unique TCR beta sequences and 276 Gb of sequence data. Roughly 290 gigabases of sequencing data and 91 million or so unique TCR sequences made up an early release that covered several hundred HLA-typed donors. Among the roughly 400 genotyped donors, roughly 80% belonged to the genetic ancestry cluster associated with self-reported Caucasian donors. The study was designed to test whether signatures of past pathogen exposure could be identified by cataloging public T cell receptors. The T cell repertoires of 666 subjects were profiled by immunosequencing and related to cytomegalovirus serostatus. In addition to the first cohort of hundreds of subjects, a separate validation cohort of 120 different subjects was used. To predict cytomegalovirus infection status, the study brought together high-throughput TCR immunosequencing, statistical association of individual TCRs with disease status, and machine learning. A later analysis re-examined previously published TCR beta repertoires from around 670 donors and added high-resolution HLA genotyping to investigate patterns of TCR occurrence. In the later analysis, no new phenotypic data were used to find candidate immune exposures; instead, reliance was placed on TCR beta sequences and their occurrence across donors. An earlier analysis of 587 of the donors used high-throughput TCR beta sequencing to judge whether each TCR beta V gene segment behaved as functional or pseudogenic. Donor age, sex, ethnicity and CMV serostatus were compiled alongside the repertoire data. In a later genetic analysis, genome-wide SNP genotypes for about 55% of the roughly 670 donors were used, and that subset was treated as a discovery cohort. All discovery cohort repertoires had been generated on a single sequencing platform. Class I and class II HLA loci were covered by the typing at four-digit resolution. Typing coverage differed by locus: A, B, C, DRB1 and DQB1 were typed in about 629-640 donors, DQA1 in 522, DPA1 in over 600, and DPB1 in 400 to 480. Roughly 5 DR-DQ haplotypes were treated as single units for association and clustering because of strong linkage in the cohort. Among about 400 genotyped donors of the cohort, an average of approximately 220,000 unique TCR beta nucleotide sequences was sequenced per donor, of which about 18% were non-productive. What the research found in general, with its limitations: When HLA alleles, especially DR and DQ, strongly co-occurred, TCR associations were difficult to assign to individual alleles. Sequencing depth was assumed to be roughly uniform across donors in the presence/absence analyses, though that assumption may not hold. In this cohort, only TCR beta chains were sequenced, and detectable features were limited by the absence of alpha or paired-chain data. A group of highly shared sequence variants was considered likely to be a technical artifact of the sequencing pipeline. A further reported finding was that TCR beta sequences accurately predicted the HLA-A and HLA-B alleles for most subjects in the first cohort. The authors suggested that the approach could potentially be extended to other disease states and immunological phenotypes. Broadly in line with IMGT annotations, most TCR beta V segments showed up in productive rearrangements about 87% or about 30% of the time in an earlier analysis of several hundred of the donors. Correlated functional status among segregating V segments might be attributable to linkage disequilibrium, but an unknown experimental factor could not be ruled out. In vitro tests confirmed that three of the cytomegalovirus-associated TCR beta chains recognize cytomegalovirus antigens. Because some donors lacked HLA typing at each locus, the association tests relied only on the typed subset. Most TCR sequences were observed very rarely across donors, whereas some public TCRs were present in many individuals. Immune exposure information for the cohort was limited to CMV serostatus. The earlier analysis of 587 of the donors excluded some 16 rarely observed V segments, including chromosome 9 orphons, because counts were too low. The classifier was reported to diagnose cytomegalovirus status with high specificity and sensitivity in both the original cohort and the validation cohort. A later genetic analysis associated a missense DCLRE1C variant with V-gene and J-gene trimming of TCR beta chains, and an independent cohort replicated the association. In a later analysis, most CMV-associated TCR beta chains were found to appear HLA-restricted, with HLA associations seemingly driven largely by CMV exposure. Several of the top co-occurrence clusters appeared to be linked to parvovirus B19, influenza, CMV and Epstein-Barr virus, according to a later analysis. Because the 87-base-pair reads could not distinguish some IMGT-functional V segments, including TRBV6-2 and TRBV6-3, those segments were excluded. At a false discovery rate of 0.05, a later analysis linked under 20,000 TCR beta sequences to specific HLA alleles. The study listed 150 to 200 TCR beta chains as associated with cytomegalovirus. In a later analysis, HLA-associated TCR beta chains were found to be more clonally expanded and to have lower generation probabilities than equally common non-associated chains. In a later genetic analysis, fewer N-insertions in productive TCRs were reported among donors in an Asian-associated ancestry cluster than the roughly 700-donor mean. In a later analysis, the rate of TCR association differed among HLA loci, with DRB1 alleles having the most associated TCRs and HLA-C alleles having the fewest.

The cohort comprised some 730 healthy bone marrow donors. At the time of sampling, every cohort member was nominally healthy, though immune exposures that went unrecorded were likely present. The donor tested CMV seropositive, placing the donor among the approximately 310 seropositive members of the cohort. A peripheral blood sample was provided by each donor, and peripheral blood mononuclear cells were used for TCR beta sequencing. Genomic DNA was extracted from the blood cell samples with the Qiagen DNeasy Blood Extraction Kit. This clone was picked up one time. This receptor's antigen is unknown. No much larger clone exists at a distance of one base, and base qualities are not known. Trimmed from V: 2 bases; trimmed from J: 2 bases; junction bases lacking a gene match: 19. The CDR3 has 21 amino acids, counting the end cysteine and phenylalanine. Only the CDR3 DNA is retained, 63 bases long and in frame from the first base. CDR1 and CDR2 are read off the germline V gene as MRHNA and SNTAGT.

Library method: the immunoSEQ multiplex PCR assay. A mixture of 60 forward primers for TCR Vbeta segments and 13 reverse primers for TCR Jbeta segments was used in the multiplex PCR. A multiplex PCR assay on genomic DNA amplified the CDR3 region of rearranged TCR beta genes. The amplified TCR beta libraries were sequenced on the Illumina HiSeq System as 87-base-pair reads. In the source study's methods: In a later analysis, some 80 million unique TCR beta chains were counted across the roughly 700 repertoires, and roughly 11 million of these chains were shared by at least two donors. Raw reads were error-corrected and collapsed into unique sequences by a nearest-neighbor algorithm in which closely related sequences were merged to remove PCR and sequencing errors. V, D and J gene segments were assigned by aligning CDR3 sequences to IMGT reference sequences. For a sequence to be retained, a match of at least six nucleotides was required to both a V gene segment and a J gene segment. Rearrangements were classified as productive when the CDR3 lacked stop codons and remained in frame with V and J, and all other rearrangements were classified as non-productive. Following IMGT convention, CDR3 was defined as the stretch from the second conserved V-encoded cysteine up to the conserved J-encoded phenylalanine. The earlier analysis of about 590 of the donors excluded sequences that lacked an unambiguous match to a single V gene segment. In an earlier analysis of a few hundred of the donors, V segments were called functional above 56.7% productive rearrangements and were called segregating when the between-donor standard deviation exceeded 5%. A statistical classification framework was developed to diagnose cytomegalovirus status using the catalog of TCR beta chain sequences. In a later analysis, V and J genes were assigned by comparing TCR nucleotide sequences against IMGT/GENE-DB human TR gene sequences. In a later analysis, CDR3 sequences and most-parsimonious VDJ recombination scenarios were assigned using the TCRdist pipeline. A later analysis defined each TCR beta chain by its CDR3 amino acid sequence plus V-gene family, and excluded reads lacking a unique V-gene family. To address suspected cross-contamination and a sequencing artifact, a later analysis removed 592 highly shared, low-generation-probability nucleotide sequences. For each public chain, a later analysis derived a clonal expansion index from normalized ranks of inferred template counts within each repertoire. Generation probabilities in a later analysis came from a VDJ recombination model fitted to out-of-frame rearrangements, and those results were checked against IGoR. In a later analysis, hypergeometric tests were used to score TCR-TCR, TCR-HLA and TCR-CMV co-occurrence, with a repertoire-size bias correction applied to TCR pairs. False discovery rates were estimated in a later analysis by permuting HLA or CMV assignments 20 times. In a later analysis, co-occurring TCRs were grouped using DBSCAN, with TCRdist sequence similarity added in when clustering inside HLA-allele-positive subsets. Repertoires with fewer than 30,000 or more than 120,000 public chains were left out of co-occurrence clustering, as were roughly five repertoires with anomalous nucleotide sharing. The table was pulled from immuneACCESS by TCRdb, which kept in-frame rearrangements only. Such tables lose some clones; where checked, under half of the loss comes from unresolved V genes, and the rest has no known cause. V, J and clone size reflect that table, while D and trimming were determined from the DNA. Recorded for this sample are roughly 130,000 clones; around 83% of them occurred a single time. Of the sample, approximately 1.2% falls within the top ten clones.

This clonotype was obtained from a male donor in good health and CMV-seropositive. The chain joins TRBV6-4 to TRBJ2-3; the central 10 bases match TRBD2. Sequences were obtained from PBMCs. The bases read TGTGCCAGCAGTGACCCCATGCATTCTAGCGGGAGAATGATGGACACAGATACGCAGTATTTT. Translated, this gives CASSDPMHSSGRMMDTDTQYF.